This T cell receptor beta chain comes out of a study of CD8+CD57+ T cells in acquired aplastic anemia (dated 2018 in TCRdb). Regarding the complete study: DNA extracted from sorted CD4+ and CD8+ cells had a mean of around 3.3 ug, with a range of roughly 0.19 to 27.4 ug. Healthy donor samples averaged roughly 10 million reads for CD4+ and 11 million to 13 million for CD8+ cells.

In this study, sorted CD4+ and CD8+ T cells from the blood of healthy subjects and of severe aplastic anemia patients had their TCR repertoires deep-sequenced. Ficoll-Paque density gradient centrifugation was used to isolate peripheral blood mononuclear cells. Before DNA was extracted, CD4+ and CD8+ T cells were sorted using either FACS or magnetic beads. Genomic DNA was used as template for profiling of TCR beta VDJ combinations and CDR3 sequences. An Illumina HiSeq 2000 was the platform used for TCR repertoire sequencing. The paper's processing steps were these. Repertoires were assessed using TRBV/TRBJ rearrangement plots, CDR3 size and DJ length profiles, and Simpson's diversity index. The most abundant DNA sequence in the deep sequencing data was taken as the immunodominant clone. CDR3 amino acid sequences were screened for sharing across subjects and were compared with published repertoires and the VDJdb database. TCRdb's own reprocessing of the public reads used fastp at Q25 and MiXCR and kept productive beta chains. Identical CDR3 protein sequences are pooled into one entry, listed with their most common genes and DNA. The V and J calls and clone size come from TCRdb's table, not from the authors' own analysis. The sample table lists some 70,000 distinct CDR3 sequences, approximately 54% of them with a count of one. The ten largest clonotypes hold approximately 8.6% of the sample.

Study-wide findings and limitations: Over 25 CD8+ CDR3 sequences were found in both patients and controls but appeared to be highly expressed in patients and within the immunodominant clones of the patients. Between patients and healthy controls, no significant difference in CD8+ Simpson's diversity was found (P=0.060).

This clonotype is considered medium-sized (0.01 to 0.1%). The antigen this receptor binds is unknown. No base quality values were provided; no much bigger clone lies one nucleotide off. The origin of this receptor is a human donor in good health, serving as a control. The sample taken for sequencing was sorted CD4+, CD8+, or CD8+CD57+ T cells (not recorded which) from PBMCs.

The CDR3: CAITPGGLYGYTF. The DNA sequence reads TGTGCCATCACCCCTGGGGGTCTCTATGGCTACACCTTC. The chain joins TRBV10-3 to TRBJ1-2; the D gene is perhaps TRBD1, on 5 matching bases. The germline V gene yields ENHRY for CDR1 and SYGVKD for CDR2. The junction shows trimming of 7 bases on V and 4 bases on J, plus 13 bases between the germline ends. The CDR3 measures 13 amino acids from cysteine to phenylalanine. Of all the DNA, just the CDR3 is kept, 39 bases in frame from base 1.